Shown below are 26 T cell receptor beta chains from a single sample sequenced in a study of control samples from healthy donors and cancer patients (dated by TCRdb to the early 2020s). Libraries came from the immunoSEQ multiplex PCR assay. What TCRdb holds here is the immuneACCESS table cut down to in-frame rearrangements. Part of the clones is not present; checked against another copy, under half of the missing clones reflect an unresolved V gene, and the others are unexplained. Recorded for this sample are 150,000 to 200,000 clones; over 85% of them occurred a single time. The ten largest clones represent 8.5% of the sample. Sequenced input: blood. The source is a woman aged 35 to 49 in good health.

V and J are TRBV12-5 and TRBJ1-6; the match to TRBD1 covers 11 bases. The CDR3 totals 15 residues. The trim removed 7 bases at V and 9 bases at J, leaving 8 bases unmatched. Germline CDR1 is LGHNT and CDR2 is FRNRAP. The CDR3, as DNA: TGTGCTAGTGCCCCAGGACAGGGGGCTGCTTCACCCCTCCACTTT. Protein sequence: CASAPGQGAASPLHF.

The chain employs TRBV11-2 and TRBJ1-4; the D is unclear. The V gene's germline CDR1 is SGHAT and CDR2 FQNNGV. This CDR3 is 19 amino acids long. V lost 2 bases and J 0 bases, leaving 19 bases between the germline ends. The CDR3 nucleotides are TGTGCCAGCAGCTTACGAGTTGTTCTGGAGGAAACAACTAATGAAAAACTGTTTTTT. As protein: CASSLRVVLEETTNEKLFF. The full variable domain, with the rest looked up from reference TRBV11-2 and TRBJ1-4, is EAGVAQSPRYKIIEKRQSVAFWCNPISGHATLYWYQQILGQGPKLLIQFQNNGVVDDSQLPKDRFSAERLKGVDSTLKIQPAKLEDSAVYLCASSLRVVLEETTNEKLFFGSGTQLSVL.

This clone occurred once. The gene calls are TRBV5-4 and TRBJ2-7, with 10 bases matching TRBD2. After removal of 4 bases from V and 2 bases from J, the junction contained 6 bases not matched to a gene. In germline, CDR1 is SGHNT, CDR2 YYREEE (reference sequence). The CDR3 spans 15 residues. Here the CDR3 DNA reads TGTGCCAGCAGCGTAAGGACTAGCGGAGCCTACGAGCAGTACTTC. Its translation: CASSVRTSGAYEQYF.

V gene TRBV6-6 combines with J gene TRBJ1-1; 8 bases are shared with TRBD1. V was pared by 4 bases and J by 1 base, with 8 bases of the junction left unmatched. The CDR3 has 16 residues. Germline lookup yields CDR1 MNHNY and CDR2 SVGAGI (reference sequence). CDR3 sequence: CASSFDRGRANTEAFF. The CDR3 nucleotides read TGTGCCAGCAGTTTCGACAGGGGAAGGGCGAACACTGAAGCTTTCTTT.

The gene calls are TRBV3-1 (or the pseudogene TRBV3-2) and TRBJ2-7; a weak D match, TRBD2 (6 bases). Trimming left V 4 bases short and J 3 bases short, with 16 bases between. There are 15 residues in the CDR3. Germline V gives CDR1 LGHDT, CDR2 YNNKEL (reference sequence). The CDR3 here is CASSRAGTGLYEQYF. For the CDR3, the DNA is TGTGCCAGCAGCCGAGCCGGGACTGGTCTCTACGAGCAGTACTTC.

This chain connects TRBV7-2 to TRBJ1-1; 10 nucleotides match TRBD1. J was trimmed by 7 bases and V by 1 base; bases with no gene match: 6. Germline CDR1 reads SGHTA; CDR2 reads FQGNSA. The CDR3 is 15 amino acids. CDR3 region: CASSLGTGGTYEAFF. In nucleotides, the CDR3 is TGTGCCAGCAGCTTAGGGACAGGGGGAACCTATGAAGCTTTCTTT.

The chain links TRBV2 to TRBJ2-4; D not resolved. The CDR3 is 14 amino acids. Germline-derived CDR1 and CDR2 are SNHLY and FYNNEI. Trimming stripped 6 bases from V and 0 bases from J, with 9 bases between. CDR3 sequence (DNA): TGTGCCAGCAGCGACGTACTAGCCAAAAACATTCAGTACTTC. This sequence encodes CASSDVLAKNIQYF.

The genes are TRBV30 and TRBJ1-1; no reliable D call. The CDR3 has 15 residues. Germline assignment: CDR1 GTSNPN and CDR2 SVGIG (reference sequence). Trimming stripped 0 bases from V and 6 bases from J, with 17 bases between. CDR3 sequence reads: CAWSVRLFGGSEAFF. In DNA form, the CDR3 reads TGTGCCTGGAGTGTAAGGCTCTTCGGCGGGTCTGAAGCTTTCTTT. The full variable domain, completed using reference TRBV30 and TRBJ1-1, is SQTIHQWPATLVQPVGSPLSLECTVEGTSNPNLYWYRQAAGRGLQLLFYSVGIGQISSEVPQNLSASRPQDRQFILSSKKLLLSDSGFYLCAWSVRLFGGSEAFFGQGTRLTVV.

The rearrangement uses TRBV5-4 and TRBJ2-3; 9 bases are a match to TRBD2. This CDR3 comprises 16 residues. Germline lookup yields CDR1 SGHNT and CDR2 YYREEE (reference sequence). V lost 0 bases, J lost 6 bases, and 8 bases stayed unmatched. CDR3 in amino acids: CASSLVGLAGSDTQYF. The DNA for the CDR3 is TGTGCCAGCAGCTTGGTAGGGCTAGCGGGATCGGATACGCAGTATTTT.

This chain connects TRBV12-5 to TRBJ1-1; D unclear. V lost 0 bases to trimming and J lost 1 base, with 21 bases between them. Germline V CDR1 and CDR2: LGHNT, FRNRAP. The CDR3 covers 19 residues. The CDR3 nucleotides are TGTGCTAGTGGTTTGGTTCTGAGGGCCACCCAAGGTTGGAACACTGAAGCTTTCTTT. It yields the protein CASGLVLRATQGWNTEAFF.

The chain is built from TRBV2 and TRBJ2-1; 14 bases agree with TRBD2. CDR3 length: 14 amino acids. Germline CDR1 SNHLY, CDR2 FYNNEI. V lost 6 bases to trimming and J lost 10 bases; unmatched junction nucleotides: 5. CDR3 amino acids: CASRGTSGRGEQFF. CDR3 nucleotides: TGTGCCAGCAGGGGGACTAGCGGGAGAGGGGAGCAGTTCTTC.

The V call is TRBV5-6, the J call TRBJ2-3; the D call may be TRBD1 or TRBD2 (5 bases each). The germline V and J ends were trimmed by 3 bases and 2 bases, with 13 bases remaining between them. Looked up from germline, CDR1 is SGHDT and CDR2 is YYEEEE. The CDR3 is 15 amino acids. The CDR3 spells CASSSLRGTTDTQYF. The CDR3 region has the DNA TGTGCCAGCAGCTCTTTACGGGGCACCACAGATACGCAGTATTTT.

This chain links TRBV7-2 with TRBJ2-5, with 10 bases identical to TRBD2. Losses at the gene ends were 1 base for V and 7 bases for J; bases not matched to a gene: 6. The germline V gene encodes CDR1 SGHTA and CDR2 FQGNSA. The CDR3 runs to 15 residues. In nucleotides, the CDR3 is TGTGCCAGCAGCTTAGAAGGACTAGCGGATCGGACCCAGTACTTC. It translates to CASSLEGLADRTQYF.

To note about this clone: At one end the junction does not follow the germline gene, possibly because of a read error. This chain connects TRBV3-1 (or the pseudogene TRBV3-2) to TRBJ1-6; D unclear. The length of the CDR3 is 14 residues. The germline gives CDR1 LGHDT, CDR2 YNNKEL (reference sequence). CDR3 sequence: CASSQVSHNSPLHF. CDR3 DNA: TGTGCCAGCAGCCAAGTCTCCCATAATTCACCCCTCCACTTT.

The chain carries TRBV3-1 (or the pseudogene TRBV3-2) and TRBJ1-2; 8 bases agree with TRBD1. The CDR3 sequence is 15 residues long. Germline V lookup: CDR1 LGHDT, CDR2 YNNKEL (reference sequence). The J segment lost 4 bases and the V segment lost 2 bases, leaving 6 bases of the junction unmatched. The CDR3 DNA is TGTGCCAGCAGCCAAACCTATGGACAGGGCTATGGCTACACCTTC. Translated, it gives CASSQTYGQGYGYTF.

The genes are TRBV12-5 and TRBJ2-2; a possible D gene is TRBD2 (5 bases). Germline V gene sequence: CDR1 LGHNT, CDR2 FRNRAP. The CDR3 consists of 15 residues. The V and J ends lost 6 bases and 2 bases respectively, with 13 bases between them. CDR3 sequence: CASGPRGYNTGELFF. In DNA, the CDR3 is TGTGCTAGTGGCCCCCGAGGGTATAACACCGGGGAGCTGTTTTTT.

This chain uses TRBV18 with TRBJ2-7; the match to TRBD2 covers 11 bases. The CDR3 runs 15 residues. The V and J ends lost 2 bases and 4 bases, in that order; junction bases with no gene match: 4. Per the germline V gene, CDR1 is KGHSH and CDR2 is LQKENI. This CDR3 is CASSPTSGRSYEQYF. CDR3 sequence (DNA): TGTGCCAGCTCACCAACTAGCGGGAGATCTTACGAGCAGTACTTC. The full variable domain, in which reference TRBV18 and TRBJ2-7 provide the parts outside the CDR3, is NAGVMQNPRHLVRRRGQEARLRCSPMKGHSHVYWYRQLPEEGLKFMVYLQKENIIDESGMPKERFSAEFPKEGPSILRIQQVVRGDSAAYFCASSPTSGRSYEQYFGPGTRLTVT.

In nucleotides, the CDR3 is TGTGCCAGCAGCTTACGGGAGGATCGGGAAAAACTGTTTTTT. It translates to CASSLREDREKLFF. This sequence joins TRBV7-2 and TRBJ1-4, with D unclear. V lost 2 bases, J lost 8 bases, and 12 bases lay in between. The CDR3 runs 14 residues. CDR1 and CDR2 from the germline V gene are SGHTA and FQGNSA.

The V call is TRBV11-2, the J call TRBJ1-6; D gene uncertain. In germline, CDR1 is SGHAT, CDR2 FQNNGV. The CDR3 is 13 amino acids. Trimming shortened V by 4 bases and J by 8 bases, and 9 bases separated the two germline ends. The CDR3 reads CASSSPNYSPLHF. The CDR3, as DNA: TGTGCCAGCAGCTCGCCTAATTATTCACCCCTCCACTTT.

The chain joins TRBV20-1 to TRBJ1-5; tentative D call: TRBD1 (5 bases). V lost 3 bases to trimming and J lost 0 bases, with 9 bases between them. The CDR3 is 14 residues long. In germline, CDR1 is DFQATT, CDR2 SNEGSKA (reference sequence). The chain's CDR3 is CSASGRGSNQPQHF. CDR3 bases: TGCAGTGCTAGTGGGAGGGGTAGCAATCAGCCCCAGCATTTT.

The rearrangement joins TRBV29-1 to TRBJ1-5; 8 positions agree with TRBD1. CDR3 length equals 13 residues. Germline CDR1 reads SQVTM; CDR2 reads ANQGSEA. V was clipped by 7 bases and J by 6 bases; unmatched bases: 8. The CDR3 sequence is CSAGDRSGQPQHF. In nucleotides, the CDR3 is TGCAGCGCTGGGGACAGGTCAGGTCAGCCCCAGCATTTT.

The genes are TRBV7-2 and TRBJ2-5; 8 bases match TRBD2. The CDR3 extends over 15 amino acids. Looked up from germline, CDR1 is SGHTA and CDR2 is FQGNSA. With V trimmed by 3 bases and J by 4 bases, 7 bases remained unmatched. The DNA for the CDR3 is TGTGCCAGCAGCTTGACCGGGACTAGGTTAGAGACCCAGTACTTC. Its translation: CASSLTGTRLETQYF.

This chain uses TRBV27 with TRBJ1-5; unclear D gene. Germline V gene sequence: CDR1 MNHEY, CDR2 SMNVEV (reference sequence). V dropped 5 bases and J dropped 1 base, with 12 bases sitting between them. CDR3 length: 15 amino acids. As DNA, the CDR3 is TGTGCCAGCAGTCGAGGAGCTGGCAGCAATCAGCCCCAGCATTTT. It yields the protein CASSRGAGSNQPQHF.

V gene TRBV4-1 combines with J gene TRBJ2-6; 8 bases map to TRBD1. Per the germline V gene, CDR1 is MGHRA and CDR2 is YSYEKL. V lost 0 bases and J lost 6; bases outside the gene matches: 7. CDR3 length: 17 residues. The CDR3 sequence: CASSQDRTGIAANVLTF. DNA of the CDR3: TGCGCCAGCAGCCAAGATAGGACAGGGATTGCGGCCAACGTCCTGACTTTC.

The genes are TRBV19 and TRBJ1-5; the match to TRBD1 covers 7 bases. The CDR3 runs to 15 residues. V lost 0 bases, J lost 5 bases, and 4 bases stayed unmatched. Germline CDR1 LNHDA, CDR2 SQIVND (reference sequence). CDR3 nucleotides: TGTGCCAGTAGTATAGAAGGGACAGAATATCAGCCCCAGCATTTT. Translated, it gives CASSIEGTEYQPQHF. The variable domain in full, with the rest retrieved from reference TRBV19 and TRBJ1-5, is DGGITQSPKYLFRKEGQNVTLSCEQNLNHDAMYWYRQDPGQGLRLIYYSQIVNDFQKGDIAEGYSVSREKKESFPLTVTSAQKNPTAFYLCASSIEGTEYQPQHFGDGTRLSIL.

V gene TRBV27 combines with J gene TRBJ2-7, with 9 bases aligning to TRBD1. Trimming at V came to 6 bases and at J to 3 bases, leaving 6 bases not matched to a gene. This CDR3 is 14 amino acids long. The germline V gene has CDR1 MNHEY and CDR2 SMNVEV (reference sequence). As DNA, the CDR3 is TGTGCCAGCAGCCTCGGGACAGGGTACTACGAGCAGTACTTC. Protein sequence: CASSLGTGYYEQYF.